This T cell receptor (beta chain) was retrieved from a study of Ad26.COV2.S vaccination and SARS-CoV-2 variants. The table came from immunoSEQ multiplex PCR; TCRdb's copy has only in-frame clones and leaves some out. The sample carries some 500,000 clones, approximately 92% recorded once. Documented treatment: roughly 19 received Ad26.COV2.S at low or high dose, single or two shots; five or six received placebo; per-sample allocation not given. The samples were gathered on day 63 after the first injection of vaccine or placebo. Looked up from germline, CDR1 is SNHLY and CDR2 is FYNNEI. Germline trimming cut 5 bases from V and 5 bases from J; bases unmatched to any gene: 14. CDR3 length: 17 residues.

This chain links TRBV2 with TRBJ2-1; 8 bases align to TRBD2. This receptor was identified in a person aged 18-60 years who received the Ad26.COV2.S COVID-19 vaccine or a placebo. This sample comprised peripheral blood, obtained in a trial of Ad26.COV2.S vaccine versus placebo. CDR3 nucleotides: TGTGCCAGCAGTCCCTTATCGTCGGGAGGGCCAAACAATGAGCAGTTCTTC. It specifies CASSPLSSGGPNNEQFF.